The T cell receptor (beta chain) described here comes from a study of cytomegalovirus exposure and HLA in healthy donors. In the case of this clone: Its antigen is as yet unknown.

The V end was cut by 0 bases, the J end by 6 bases, with 16 bases between. Germline lookup yields CDR1 SGHRS and CDR2 YFSETQ. This CDR3 has 15 amino acids. Only in-frame clones appear in the TCRdb table, and some are missing; sequencing was by immunoSEQ multiplex PCR. Of 55,000 to 70,000 clones listed, 90% to 95% are singletons. Study outcomes and limitations: Published work reported that the classifier diagnosed cytomegalovirus status with high specificity and sensitivity.

The origin of this receptor is a man aged 18-30 years in good health and CMV-seronegative. Sequenced input: PBMCs. This chain uses TRBV5-1 with TRBJ2-7, with D possibly matching TRBD2 (5 bases). CDR3 sequence: CASSLARFMGVEQYF. The CDR3, as DNA: TGCGCCAGCAGCTTGGCGAGGTTTATGGGAGTCGAGCAGTACTTC.